This T cell receptor beta chain came from a study of T cell repertoires in cytomegalovirus infection. In its sample, this clonotype was seen a few times. Its antigen is not known. TCRdb itself ran the reads through MiXCR, one entry per CDR3 protein. The profile shows 450,000 to 600,000 distinct CDR3 sequences, 33% of them singletons. CDR1 and CDR2 (germline): SQVTM, ANQGSEA. J lost 8 bases, V lost 7 bases, and 10 bases had no gene match. The CDR3 is 13 amino acids. The sequence came from a human donor in good health (CMV status not recorded). Some clones in this sample may be carry-over from other donors' samples. Sequences were derived from cultured PBMCs, sampled from culture after CMV antigen stimulation. The genes are TRBV29-1 and TRBJ2-1, with TRBD2 matching 8 bases. DNA of the CDR3: TGCAGCGCGCCCGGGACTAGATATTATGAGCAGTTCTTC. Its translation is CSAPGTRYYEQFF.